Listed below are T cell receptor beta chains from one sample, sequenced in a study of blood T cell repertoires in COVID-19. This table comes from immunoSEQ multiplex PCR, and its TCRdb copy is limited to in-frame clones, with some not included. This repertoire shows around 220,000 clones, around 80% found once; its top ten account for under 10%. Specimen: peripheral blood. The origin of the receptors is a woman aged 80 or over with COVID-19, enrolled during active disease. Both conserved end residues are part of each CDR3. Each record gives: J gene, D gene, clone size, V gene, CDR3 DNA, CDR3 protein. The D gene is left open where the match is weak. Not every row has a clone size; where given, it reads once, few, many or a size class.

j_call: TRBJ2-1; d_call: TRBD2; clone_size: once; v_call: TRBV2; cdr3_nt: TGTGCCAGCATCAGGACTAGCGGGAGTAGCGATGAGCAGTTCTTC; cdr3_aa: CASIRTSGSSDEQFF
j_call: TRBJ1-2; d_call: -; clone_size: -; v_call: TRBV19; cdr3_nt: TGTGCCAGTAGTGGCCGGGAATTCATTCTCTATGGCTACACCTTC; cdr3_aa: CASSGREFILYGYTF
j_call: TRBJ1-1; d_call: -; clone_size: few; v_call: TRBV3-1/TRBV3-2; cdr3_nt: TGTGCCAGCAGCCTAGGGGAGGTCGTAACTGAAGCTTTCTTT; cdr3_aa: CASSLGEVVTEAFF
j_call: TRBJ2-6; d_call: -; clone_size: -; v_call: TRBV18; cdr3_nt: TGTGCCAGCTCACCGCCTACTAGAAGTGGGGCCAACGTCCTGACTTTC; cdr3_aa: CASSPPTRSGANVLTF
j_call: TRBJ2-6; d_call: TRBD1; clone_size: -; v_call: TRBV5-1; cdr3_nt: TGCGCCAGCAGCGCACTCGGGGACAGGGCTAGCTCTGGGGCCAACGTCCTGACTTTC; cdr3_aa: CASSALGDRASSGANVLTF
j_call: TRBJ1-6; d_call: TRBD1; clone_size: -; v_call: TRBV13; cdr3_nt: TGTGCCAGCAGCTTTGGGACGACAGGGAAGAAGTCACCCCTCCACTTT; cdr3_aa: CASSFGTTGKKSPLHF
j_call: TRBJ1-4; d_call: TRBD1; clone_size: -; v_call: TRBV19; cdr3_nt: TGTGCCAGTGGGGAAAGTGGGACAGGGTCTGAAAAACTGTTTTTT; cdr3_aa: CASGESGTGSEKLFF
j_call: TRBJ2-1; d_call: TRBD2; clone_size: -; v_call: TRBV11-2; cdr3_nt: TGTGCCAGCAGCACCATCAGCGGGAGATCCTACAATGAGCAGTTCTTC; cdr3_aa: CASSTISGRSYNEQFF
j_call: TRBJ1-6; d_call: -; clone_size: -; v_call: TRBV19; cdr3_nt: TGTGCCAGTAGTATCGGACAGCCCTCCTATAATTCACCCCTCCACTTT; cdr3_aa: CASSIGQPSYNSPLHF
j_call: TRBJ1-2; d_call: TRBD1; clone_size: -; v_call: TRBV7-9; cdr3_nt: TGTGCCAGCAGCTCCCGGGGACAGGGGATTAAGTATGGCTACACCTTC; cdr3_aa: CASSSRGQGIKYGYTF
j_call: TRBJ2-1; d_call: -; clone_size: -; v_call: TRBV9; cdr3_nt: TGTGCCAGCAGCGTAGAGCACGAGCAGTTCTTC; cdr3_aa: CASSVEHEQFF
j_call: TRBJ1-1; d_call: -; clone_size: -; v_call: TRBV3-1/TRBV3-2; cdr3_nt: TGTGCCAGCAGCCAGAGCGGGGGGCTTATGAACACTGAAGCTTTCTTT; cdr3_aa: CASSQSGGLMNTEAFF
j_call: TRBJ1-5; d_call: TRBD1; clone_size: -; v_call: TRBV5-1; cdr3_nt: TGCGCCAGCAGCTTTGGACAGGAGGGTCAGCCCCAGCATTTT; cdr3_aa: CASSFGQEGQPQHF
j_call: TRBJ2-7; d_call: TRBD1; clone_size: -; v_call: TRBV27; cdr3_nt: TGTGCCAGCAGAGGGGACAGCTACGAGCAGTACTTC; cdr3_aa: CASRGDSYEQYF
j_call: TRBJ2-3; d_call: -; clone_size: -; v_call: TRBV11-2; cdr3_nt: TGTGCCAGCAGCACCCAGACCCTTGGAGGCACAGATACGCAGTATTTT; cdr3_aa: CASSTQTLGGTDTQYF
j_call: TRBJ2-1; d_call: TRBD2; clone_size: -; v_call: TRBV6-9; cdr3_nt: TGTGCCAGCAGGCCCCCATTCCCACTAGCGGGAGGAGGGGGCAATGAGCAGTTCTTC; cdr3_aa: CASRPPFPLAGGGGNEQFF
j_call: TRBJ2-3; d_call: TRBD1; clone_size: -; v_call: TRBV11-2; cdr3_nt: TGTGCCAGCAGCCCGATGGGACAGGGCACGCAGTATTTT; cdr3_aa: CASSPMGQGTQYF